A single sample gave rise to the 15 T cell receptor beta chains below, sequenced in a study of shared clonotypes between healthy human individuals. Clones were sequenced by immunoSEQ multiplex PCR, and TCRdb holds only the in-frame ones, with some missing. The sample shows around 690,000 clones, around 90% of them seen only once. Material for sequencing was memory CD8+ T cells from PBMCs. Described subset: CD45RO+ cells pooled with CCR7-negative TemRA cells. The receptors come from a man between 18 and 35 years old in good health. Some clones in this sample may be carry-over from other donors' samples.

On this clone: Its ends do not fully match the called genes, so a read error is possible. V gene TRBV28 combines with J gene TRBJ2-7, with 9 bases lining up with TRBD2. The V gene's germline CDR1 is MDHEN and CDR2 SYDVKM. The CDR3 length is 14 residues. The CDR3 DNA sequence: TGTGCCAGCAGTTTCATGACTAGCGGTTACGAGCAGTGCTTC. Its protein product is CASSFMTSGYEQCF.

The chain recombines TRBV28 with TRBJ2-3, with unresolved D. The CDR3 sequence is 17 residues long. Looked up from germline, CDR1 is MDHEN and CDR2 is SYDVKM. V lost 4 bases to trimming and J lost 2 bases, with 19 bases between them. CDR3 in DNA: TGTGCCAGCAGTTCCCCGAAGGCCTCGAGCGACACAGATACGCAGTATTTT. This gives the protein CASSSPKASSDTDTQYF.

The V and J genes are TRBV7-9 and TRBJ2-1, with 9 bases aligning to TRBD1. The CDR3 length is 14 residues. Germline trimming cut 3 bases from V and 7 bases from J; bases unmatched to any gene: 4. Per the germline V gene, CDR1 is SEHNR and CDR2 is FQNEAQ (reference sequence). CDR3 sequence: CASSFGTGRNEQFF. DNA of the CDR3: TGTGCCAGCAGCTTTGGGACAGGGAGGAATGAGCAGTTCTTC. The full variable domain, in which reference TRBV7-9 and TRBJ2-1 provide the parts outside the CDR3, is DTGVSQNPRHKITKRGQNVTFRCDPISEHNRLYWYRQTLGQGPEFLTYFQNEAQLEKSRLLSDRFSAERPKGSFSTLEIQRTEQGDSAMYLCASSFGTGRNEQFFGPGTRLTVL.

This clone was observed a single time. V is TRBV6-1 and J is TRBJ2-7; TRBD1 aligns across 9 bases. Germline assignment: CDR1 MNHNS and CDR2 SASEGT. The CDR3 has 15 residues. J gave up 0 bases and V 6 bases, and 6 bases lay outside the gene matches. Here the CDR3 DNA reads TGTGCCAGCAGAGGAGGGACAGGGTACTCCTACGAGCAGTACTTC. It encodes CASRGGTGYSYEQYF.

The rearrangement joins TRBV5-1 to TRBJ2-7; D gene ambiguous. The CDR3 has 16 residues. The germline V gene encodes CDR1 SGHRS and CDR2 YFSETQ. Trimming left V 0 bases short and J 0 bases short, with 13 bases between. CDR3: CASSLAAAYGSYEQYF. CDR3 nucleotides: TGCGCCAGCAGCTTGGCCGCGGCCTACGGCTCCTACGAGCAGTACTTC.

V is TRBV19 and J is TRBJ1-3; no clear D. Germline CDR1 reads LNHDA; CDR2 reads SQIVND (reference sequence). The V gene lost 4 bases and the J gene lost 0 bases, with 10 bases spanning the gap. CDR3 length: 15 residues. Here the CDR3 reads CASSTAGYSGNTIYF. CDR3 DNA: TGTGCCAGTAGTACCGCAGGCTACTCTGGAAACACCATATATTTT. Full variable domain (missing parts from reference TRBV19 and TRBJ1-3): DGGITQSPKYLFRKEGQNVTLSCEQNLNHDAMYWYRQDPGQGLRLIYYSQIVNDFQKGDIAEGYSVSREKKESFPLTVTSAQKNPTAFYLCASSTAGYSGNTIYFGEGSWLTVV.

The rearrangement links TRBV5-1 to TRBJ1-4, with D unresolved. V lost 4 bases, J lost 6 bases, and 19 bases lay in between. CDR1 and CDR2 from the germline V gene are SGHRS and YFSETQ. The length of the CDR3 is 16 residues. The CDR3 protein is CASSQPKLDGYEKLFF. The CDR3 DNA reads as TGCGCCAGCAGCCAGCCCAAATTGGACGGCTATGAAAAACTGTTTTTT.

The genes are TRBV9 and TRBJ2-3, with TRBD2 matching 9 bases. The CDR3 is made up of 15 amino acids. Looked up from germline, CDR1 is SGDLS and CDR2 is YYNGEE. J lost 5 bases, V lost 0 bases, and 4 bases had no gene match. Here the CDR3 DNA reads TGTGCCAGCAGCGTAGGCATTAGCGGGAGAGATACGCAGTATTTT. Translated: CASSVGISGRDTQYF.

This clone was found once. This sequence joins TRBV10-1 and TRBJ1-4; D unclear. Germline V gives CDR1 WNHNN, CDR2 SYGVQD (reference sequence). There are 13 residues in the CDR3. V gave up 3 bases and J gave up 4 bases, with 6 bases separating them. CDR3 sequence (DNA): TGCGCCAGCAGTGACGAGGATAATGAAAAACTGTTTTTT. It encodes CASSDEDNEKLFF.

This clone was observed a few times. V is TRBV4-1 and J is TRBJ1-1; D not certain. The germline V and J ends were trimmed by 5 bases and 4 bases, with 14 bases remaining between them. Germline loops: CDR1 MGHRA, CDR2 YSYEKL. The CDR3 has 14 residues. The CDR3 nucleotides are TGCGCCAGCAGCGTTCGGGAGATGCGCACTGAAGCTTTCTTT. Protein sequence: CASSVREMRTEAFF.

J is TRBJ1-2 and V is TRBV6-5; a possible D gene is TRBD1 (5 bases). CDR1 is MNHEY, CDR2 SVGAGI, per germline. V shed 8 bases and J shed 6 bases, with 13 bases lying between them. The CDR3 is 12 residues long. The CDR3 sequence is CASSGGVHGYTF. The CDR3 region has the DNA TGTGCCAGCTCGGGGGGAGTTCATGGCTACACCTTC.

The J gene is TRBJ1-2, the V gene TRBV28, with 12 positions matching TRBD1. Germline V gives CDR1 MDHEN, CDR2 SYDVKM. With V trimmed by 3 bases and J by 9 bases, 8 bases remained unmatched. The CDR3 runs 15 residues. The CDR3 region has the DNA TGTGCCAGCAGTTTGAGAGGGACAGGGGGCCTAAGCTACACCTTC. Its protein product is CASSLRGTGGLSYTF.

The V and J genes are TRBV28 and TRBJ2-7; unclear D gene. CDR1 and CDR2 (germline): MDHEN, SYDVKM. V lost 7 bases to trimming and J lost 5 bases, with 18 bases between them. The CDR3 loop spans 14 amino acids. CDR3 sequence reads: CASIDTVQYDEQYF. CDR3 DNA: TGTGCCAGCATAGACACCGTTCAGTACGACGAGCAGTACTTC. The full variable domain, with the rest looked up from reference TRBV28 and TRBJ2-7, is DVKVTQSSRYLVKRTGEKVFLECVQDMDHENMFWYRQDPGLGLRLIYFSYDVKMKEKGDIPEGYSVSREKKERFSLILESASTNQTSMYLCASIDTVQYDEQYFGPGTRLTVT.

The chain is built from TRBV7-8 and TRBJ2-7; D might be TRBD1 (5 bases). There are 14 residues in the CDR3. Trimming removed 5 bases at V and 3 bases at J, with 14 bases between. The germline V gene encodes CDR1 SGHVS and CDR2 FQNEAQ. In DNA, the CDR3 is TGTGCCAGCAGCACGAGAAGGGGAATCTACGAGCAGTACTTC. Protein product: CASSTRRGIYEQYF.

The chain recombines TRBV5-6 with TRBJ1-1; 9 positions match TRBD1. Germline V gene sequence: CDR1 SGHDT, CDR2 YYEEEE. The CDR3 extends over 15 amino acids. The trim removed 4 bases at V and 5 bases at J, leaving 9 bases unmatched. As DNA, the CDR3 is TGTGCCAGCAGCGGGGGGACAGGGAAGAGAACTGAAGCTTTCTTT. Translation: CASSGGTGKRTEAFF.